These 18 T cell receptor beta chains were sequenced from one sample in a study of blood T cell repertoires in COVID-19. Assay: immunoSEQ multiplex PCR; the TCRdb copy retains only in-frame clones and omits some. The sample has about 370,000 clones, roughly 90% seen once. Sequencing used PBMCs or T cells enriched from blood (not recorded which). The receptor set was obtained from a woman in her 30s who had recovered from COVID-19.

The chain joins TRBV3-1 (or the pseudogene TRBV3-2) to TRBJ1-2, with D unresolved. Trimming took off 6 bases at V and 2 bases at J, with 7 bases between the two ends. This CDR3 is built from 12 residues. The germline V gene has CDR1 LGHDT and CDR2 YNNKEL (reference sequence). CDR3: CASRDWNYGYTF. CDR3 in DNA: TGTGCCAGCAGAGACTGGAACTATGGCTACACCTTC.

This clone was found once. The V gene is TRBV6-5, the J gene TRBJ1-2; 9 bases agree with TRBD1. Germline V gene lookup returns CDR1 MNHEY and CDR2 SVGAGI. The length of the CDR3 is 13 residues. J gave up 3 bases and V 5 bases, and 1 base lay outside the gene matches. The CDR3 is CASSTGGDYGYTF. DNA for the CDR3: TGTGCCAGCAGTACAGGGGGCGACTATGGCTACACCTTC.

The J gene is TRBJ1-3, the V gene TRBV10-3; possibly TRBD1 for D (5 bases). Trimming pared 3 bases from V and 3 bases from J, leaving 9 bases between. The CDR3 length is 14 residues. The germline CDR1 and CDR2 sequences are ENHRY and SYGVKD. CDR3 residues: CAISDGGNGNTIYF. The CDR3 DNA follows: TGTGCCATCAGTGACGGGGGTAATGGAAACACCATATATTTT.

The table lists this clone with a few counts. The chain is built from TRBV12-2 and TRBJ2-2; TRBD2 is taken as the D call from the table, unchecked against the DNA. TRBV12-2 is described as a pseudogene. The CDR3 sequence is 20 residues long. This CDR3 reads CASRFNGLEAAGGSPGELFF. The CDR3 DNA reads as TGTGCAAGTCGCTTCAACGGACTAGAGGCAGCGGGAGGGTCCCCCGGGGAGCTGTTTTTT.

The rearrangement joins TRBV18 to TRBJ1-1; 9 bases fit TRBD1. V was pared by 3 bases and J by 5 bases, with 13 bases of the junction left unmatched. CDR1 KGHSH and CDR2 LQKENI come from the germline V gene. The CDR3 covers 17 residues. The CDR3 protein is CASSPLPMDGQGTEAFF. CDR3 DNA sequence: TGTGCCAGCTCACCGCTACCAATGGACGGACAGGGGACTGAAGCTTTCTTT.

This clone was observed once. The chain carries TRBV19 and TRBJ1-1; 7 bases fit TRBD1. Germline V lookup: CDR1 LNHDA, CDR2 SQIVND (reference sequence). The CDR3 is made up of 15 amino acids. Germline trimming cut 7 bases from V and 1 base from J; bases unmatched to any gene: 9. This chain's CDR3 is CASNPTDRANTEAFF. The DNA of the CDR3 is TGTGCCAGTAACCCTACTGACAGGGCGAACACTGAAGCTTTCTTT. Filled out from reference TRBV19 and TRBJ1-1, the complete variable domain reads DGGITQSPKYLFRKEGQNVTLSCEQNLNHDAMYWYRQDPGQGLRLIYYSQIVNDFQKGDIAEGYSVSREKKESFPLTVTSAQKNPTAFYLCASNPTDRANTEAFFGQGTRLTVV.

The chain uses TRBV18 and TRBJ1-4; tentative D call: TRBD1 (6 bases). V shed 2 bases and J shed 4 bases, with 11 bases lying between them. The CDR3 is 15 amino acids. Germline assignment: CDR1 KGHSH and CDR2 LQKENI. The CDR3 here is CASSPVNRVNEKLFF. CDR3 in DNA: TGTGCCAGCTCACCAGTTAACAGGGTTAATGAAAAACTGTTTTTT. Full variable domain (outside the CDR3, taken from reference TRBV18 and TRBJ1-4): NAGVMQNPRHLVRRRGQEARLRCSPMKGHSHVYWYRQLPEEGLKFMVYLQKENIIDESGMPKERFSAEFPKEGPSILRIQQVVRGDSAAYFCASSPVNRVNEKLFFGSGTQLSVL.

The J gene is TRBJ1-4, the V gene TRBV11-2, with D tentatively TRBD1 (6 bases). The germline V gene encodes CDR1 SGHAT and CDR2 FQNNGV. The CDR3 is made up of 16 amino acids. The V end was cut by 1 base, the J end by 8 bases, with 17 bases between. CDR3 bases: TGTGCCAGCAGCTTAGGGGGGCGGACGCGGCCCGAAAAACTGTTTTTT. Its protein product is CASSLGGRTRPEKLFF.

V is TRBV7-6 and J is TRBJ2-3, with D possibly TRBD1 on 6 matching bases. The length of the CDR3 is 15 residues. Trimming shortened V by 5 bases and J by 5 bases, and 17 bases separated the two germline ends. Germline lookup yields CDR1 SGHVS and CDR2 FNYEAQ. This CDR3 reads CASSRQTGPRDTQYF. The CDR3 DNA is TGTGCCAGCAGCCGCCAGACAGGCCCAAGAGATACGCAGTATTTT.

The CDR3 bases are TGCAGCGTAGATAGGGACAGGGGGCATCAAGGCTACACCTTC. Residues: CSVDRDRGHQGYTF. The chain uses TRBV29-1 and TRBJ1-2; TRBD1 matches at 12 bases. The CDR3 covers 14 residues. After removal of 6 bases from V and 8 bases from J, the junction contained 10 bases not matched to a gene. Germline V gene data show CDR1 as SQVTM and CDR2 as ANQGSEA. Using reference TRBV29-1 and TRBJ1-2 for the parts outside the CDR3, the full variable domain is SAVISQKPSRDICQRGTSLTIQCQVDSQVTMMFWYRQQPGQSLTLIATANQGSEATYESGFVIDKFPISRPNLTFSTLTVSNMSPEDSSIYLCSVDRDRGHQGYTFGSGTRLTVV.

CDR3 bases: TGTGCCAGCAGCTTAGGAGGCGAAGCGTACCTCGCCCAGCATTTT. Translated: CASSLGGEAYLAQHF. J is TRBJ1-5 and V is TRBV7-2; D ambiguous. Germline V gene data show CDR1 as SGHTA and CDR2 as FQGNSA. This CDR3 has 15 residues. V gave up 1 base and J gave up 11 bases, with 18 bases separating them.

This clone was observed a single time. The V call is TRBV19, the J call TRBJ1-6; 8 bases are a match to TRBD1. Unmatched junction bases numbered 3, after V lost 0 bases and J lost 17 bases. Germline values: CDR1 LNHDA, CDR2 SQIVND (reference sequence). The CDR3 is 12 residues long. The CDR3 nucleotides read TGTGCCAGTAGTATAGACCGGACAGGGTTCCACTTT. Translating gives CASSIDRTGFHF.

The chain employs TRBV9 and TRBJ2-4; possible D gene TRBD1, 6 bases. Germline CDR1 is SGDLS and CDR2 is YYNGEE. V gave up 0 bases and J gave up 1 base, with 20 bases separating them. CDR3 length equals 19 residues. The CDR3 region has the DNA TGTGCCAGCAGCGTAGCTGACTCGGACAGACGGCCGGCCAAAAACATTCAGTACTTC. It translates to CASSVADSDRRPAKNIQYF.

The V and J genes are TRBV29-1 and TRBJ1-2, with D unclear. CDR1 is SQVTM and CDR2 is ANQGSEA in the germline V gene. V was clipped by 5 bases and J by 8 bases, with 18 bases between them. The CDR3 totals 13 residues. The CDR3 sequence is CSVSSAVIKGYTF. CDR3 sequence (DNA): TGCAGCGTTTCTTCCGCGGTTATTAAGGGCTACACCTTC.

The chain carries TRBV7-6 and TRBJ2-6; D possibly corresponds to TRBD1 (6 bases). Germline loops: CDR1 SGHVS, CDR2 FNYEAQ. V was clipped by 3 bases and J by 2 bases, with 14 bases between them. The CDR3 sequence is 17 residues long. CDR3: CASSFKGEGAGANVLTF. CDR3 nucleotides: TGTGCCAGCAGCTTTAAGGGGGAAGGGGCTGGGGCCAACGTCCTGACTTTC.

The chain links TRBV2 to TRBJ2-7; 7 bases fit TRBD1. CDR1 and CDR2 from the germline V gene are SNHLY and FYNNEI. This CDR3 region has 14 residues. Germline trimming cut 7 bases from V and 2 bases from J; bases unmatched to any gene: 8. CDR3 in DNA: TGTGCCAGCAATTCCCCGGGACAGACCTACGAGCAGTACTTC. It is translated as CASNSPGQTYEQYF.

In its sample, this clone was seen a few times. CDR3 sequence: CASSPRDTNYGYTF. As DNA, the CDR3 is TGCGCCAGCAGCCCCCGAGACACCAACTATGGCTACACCTTC. The V gene is TRBV4-1, the J gene TRBJ1-2, with D unresolved. V lost 4 bases, J lost 2 bases, and 11 bases lay in between. CDR1 and CDR2 from the germline V gene are MGHRA and YSYEKL. The CDR3 extends over 14 amino acids.

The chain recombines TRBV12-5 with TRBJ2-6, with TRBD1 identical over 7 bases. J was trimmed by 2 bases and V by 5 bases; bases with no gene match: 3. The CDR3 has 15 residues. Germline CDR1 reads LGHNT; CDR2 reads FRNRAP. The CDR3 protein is CASGHQGAGANVLTF. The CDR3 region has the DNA TGTGCTAGTGGTCATCAGGGGGCTGGGGCCAACGTCCTGACTTTC.